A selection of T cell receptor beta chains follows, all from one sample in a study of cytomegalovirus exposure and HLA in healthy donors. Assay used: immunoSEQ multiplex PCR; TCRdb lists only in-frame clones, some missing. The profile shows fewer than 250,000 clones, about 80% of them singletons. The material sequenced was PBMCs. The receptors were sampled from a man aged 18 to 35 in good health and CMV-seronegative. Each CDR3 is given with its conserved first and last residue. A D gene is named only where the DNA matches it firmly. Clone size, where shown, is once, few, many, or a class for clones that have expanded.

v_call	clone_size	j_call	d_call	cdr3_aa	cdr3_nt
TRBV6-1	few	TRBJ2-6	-	CASSAWGTAGANVLTF	TGTGCCAGCAGTGCTTGGGGCACCGCTGGGGCCAACGTCCTGACTTTC
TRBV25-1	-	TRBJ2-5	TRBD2	CASSEGGTSEETQYF	TGTGCCAGCAGTGAAGGAGGGACTAGCGAAGAGACCCAGTACTTC
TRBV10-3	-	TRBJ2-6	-	CASGGSGANVLTF	TGTGCCAGCGGTGGGTCTGGGGCCAACGTCCTGACTTTC
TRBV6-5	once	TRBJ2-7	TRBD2	CASSYSSGGASVEQYF	TGTGCCAGCAGTTACTCCAGCGGGGGGGCTTCGGTCGAGCAGTACTTC
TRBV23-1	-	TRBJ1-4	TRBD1	CASSFTGGIGEKLFF	TGCGCCAGCAGTTTTACAGGGGGCATAGGTGAAAAACTGTTTTTT
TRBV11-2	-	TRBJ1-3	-	CASSLDGVVSAGNTIYF	TGTGCCAGCAGCTTAGACGGGGTTGTCAGCGCTGGAAACACCATATATTTT
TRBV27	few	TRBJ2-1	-	CASSSQNFYNEQFF	TGTGCCAGCAGTTCCCAGAATTTCTACAATGAGCAGTTCTTC
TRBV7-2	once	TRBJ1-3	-	CASSLSYESGNTIYF	TGTGCCAGCAGCTTATCCTATGAATCTGGAAACACCATATATTTT
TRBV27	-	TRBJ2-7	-	CASSLSPPGVMSYEQYF	TGTGCCAGCAGTTTATCGCCGCCGGGGGTAATGTCCTACGAGCAGTACTTC
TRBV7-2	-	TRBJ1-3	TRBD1	CASSSGTGLDTIYF	TGTGCCAGCAGCTCAGGGACAGGCCTTGACACCATATATTTT
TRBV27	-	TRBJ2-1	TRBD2	CASSLSSSGYPNEQFF	TGTGCCAGCAGTTTATCGTCTAGCGGGTACCCCAATGAGCAGTTCTTC
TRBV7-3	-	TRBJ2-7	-	CASSLSSFSVPYEQYF	TGTGCCAGCAGCTTAAGTTCTTTCTCGGTCCCCTACGAGCAGTACTTC
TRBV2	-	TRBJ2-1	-	CASAAPYNEQFF	TGTGCCTCGGCGGCGCCTTACAATGAGCAGTTCTTC
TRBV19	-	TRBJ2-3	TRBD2	CASSSLAGGFTDTQYF	TGTGCCAGTAGTAGCCTAGCGGGAGGGTTCACAGATACGCAGTATTTT
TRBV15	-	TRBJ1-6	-	CATSRDGRQNSPLHF	TGTGCCACCAGCAGAGATGGGAGGCAGAATTCACCCCTCCACTTT
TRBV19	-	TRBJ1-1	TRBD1	CASGQGANTEAFF	TGTGCCAGTGGACAGGGGGCGAACACTGAAGCTTTCTTT
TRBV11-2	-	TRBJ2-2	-	CASSRLRGRAGELFF	TGTGCCAGCAGTCGTCTCCGGGGGAGAGCCGGGGAGCTGTTTTTT
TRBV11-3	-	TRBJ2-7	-	CASSLSGQGSYEQYF	TGTGCCAGCAGCTTATCGGGACAAGGCTCCTACGAGCAGTACTTC
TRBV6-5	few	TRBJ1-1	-	CASSGIWEVNTEAFF	TGTGCCAGCAGTGGCATATGGGAGGTGAACACTGAAGCTTTCTTT
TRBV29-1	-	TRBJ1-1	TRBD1	CSVGQGYGKAFF	TGCAGCGTTGGACAGGGATACGGTAAGGCTTTCTTT
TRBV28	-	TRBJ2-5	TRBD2	CASSSGLTSGMQETQYF	TGTGCCAGCAGTTCGGGACTTACTAGCGGTATGCAAGAGACCCAGTACTTC